This is a list of T cell receptor beta chains from one sample in a study of cytomegalovirus exposure and HLA in healthy donors. TCRdb's table, derived via immunoSEQ multiplex PCR, lists solely in-frame clones and lacks some. The sample carries 75,000 to 95,000 clones, about 77% recorded once. Sequences were obtained from PBMCs. Every receptor here comes from a man aged 50 to 59 in good health and CMV-seronegative. CDR3s include the opening cysteine and the closing phenylalanine or tryptophan. The D gene is left open where the match is weak. Size values are once, few and many counts, or a class for expanded clones, and some rows have none.

v_call: TRBV7-2
j_call: TRBJ1-2
d_call: NA
clone_size: NA
cdr3_aa: CASKKPANYGYTF
cdr3_nt: TGTGCCAGCAAAAAACCAGCTAACTATGGCTACACCTTC

v_call: TRBV18
j_call: TRBJ2-4
d_call: TRBD1
clone_size: NA
cdr3_aa: CASSSGTDKNIQYF
cdr3_nt: TGTGCCAGCTCGTCCGGGACAGACAAAAACATTCAGTACTTC

v_call: TRBV5-5
j_call: TRBJ2-6
d_call: NA
clone_size: NA
cdr3_aa: CASSTQRRAMGGANVLTF
cdr3_nt: TGTGCCAGCAGCACCCAGCGGCGCGCAATGGGGGGGGCCAACGTCCTGACTTTC

v_call: TRBV5-4
j_call: TRBJ1-2
d_call: NA
clone_size: NA
cdr3_aa: CASSLEGSGYGYTF
cdr3_nt: TGTGCCAGCAGCTTGGAGGGGTCTGGCTATGGCTACACCTTC

v_call: TRBV19
j_call: TRBJ1-3
d_call: NA
clone_size: few
cdr3_aa: CASITSRVGGNTIYF
cdr3_nt: TGTGCCAGTATTACTTCCAGGGTCGGTGGAAACACCATATATTTT

v_call: TRBV5-5
j_call: TRBJ2-3
d_call: NA
clone_size: NA
cdr3_aa: CASSLQGRADTQYF
cdr3_nt: TGTGCCAGCAGCTTGCAGGGGCGGGCAGATACGCAGTATTTT

v_call: TRBV30
j_call: TRBJ1-1
d_call: NA
clone_size: NA
cdr3_aa: CASESPNRGEAFF
cdr3_nt: TGTGCCTCAGAGAGCCCAAACCGGGGTGAAGCTTTCTTT

v_call: TRBV9
j_call: TRBJ1-1
d_call: NA
clone_size: NA
cdr3_aa: CASSSPGTEAFF
cdr3_nt: TGTGCCAGCAGCTCTCCGGGGACTGAAGCTTTCTTT

v_call: TRBV19
j_call: TRBJ1-2
d_call: TRBD1
clone_size: NA
cdr3_aa: CASSVQGQPAGIGYTF
cdr3_nt: TGTGCCAGTAGTGTCCAGGGACAGCCGGCCGGAATTGGCTACACCTTC

v_call: TRBV15
j_call: TRBJ2-5
d_call: TRBD1
clone_size: NA
cdr3_aa: CATSRVDRVPLGTQYF
cdr3_nt: TGTGCCACCAGCAGAGTCGACAGGGTTCCTCTAGGGACCCAGTACTTC

v_call: TRBV6-5
j_call: TRBJ2-7
d_call: NA
clone_size: NA
cdr3_aa: CASSYSARSAYEQYF
cdr3_nt: TGTGCCAGCAGTTACTCGGCGAGGAGCGCCTACGAGCAGTACTTC

v_call: TRBV28
j_call: TRBJ2-5
d_call: TRBD2
clone_size: NA
cdr3_aa: CASSASGGPETQYF
cdr3_nt: TGTGCCAGCAGTGCTAGCGGGGGCCCGGAGACCCAGTACTTC

v_call: TRBV6-5
j_call: TRBJ2-2
d_call: TRBD1
clone_size: NA
cdr3_aa: CASSWTGRAGELFF
cdr3_nt: TGTGCCAGCAGTTGGACAGGGCGGGCCGGGGAGCTGTTTTTT

v_call: TRBV4-1
j_call: TRBJ2-5
d_call: TRBD2
clone_size: NA
cdr3_aa: CASSRTGTSGGETQYF
cdr3_nt: TGCGCCAGCAGCCGGACTGGGACTAGCGGGGGAGAGACCCAGTACTTC

v_call: TRBV19
j_call: TRBJ2-7
d_call: TRBD1
clone_size: NA
cdr3_aa: CASLLPGQGRYEQYF
cdr3_nt: TGTGCCAGTCTTTTACCGGGACAGGGTCGGTACGAGCAGTACTTC